The T cell receptor (beta chain) described here comes from a study of blood T cell repertoires in COVID-19 (dated by TCRdb to the early 2020s). About the study as a whole: Collaborator samples came from the United States, Italy and Spain and covered acute and convalescent phases of COVID-19. The prospective study material was composed of cDNA or gDNA derived from T cells, B-cell-depleted T cells, or PBMCs. Deeply sampled blood TCRbeta repertoires from subjects exposed to, actively infected with, or recovered from COVID-19 were included in the dataset. A freely available public database, intended as a resource for researchers studying the immune response to SARS-CoV-2, is where the repertoires were released. Samples were obtained from the ongoing ImmuneRACE study (first 160 participants) and from roughly 1,300 subjects provided by 6 global collaborators. A de-identified subject ID, COVID-19 status, age in years and sex were almost always included in the sample metadata. Where HLA class I and class II types were available, the types were taken from metadata supplied by the sample provider, not from assay-based typing. Points the paper makes about the study in general: How much clinical and demographic metadata was included differed by source and by participant, and the metadata was provided uncurated.

TCRbeta CDR3 regions were amplified from genomic DNA using the immunoSEQ Assay, a bias-controlled multiplex PCR. The study's own analysis went as follows. Nucleated cell counts per sample were estimated from amplification of reference gene primers within the assay. To quantify the absolute abundance of each unique TCRbeta CDR3 rearrangement, sequence reads were collapsed and filtered. Productive Simpson clonality was computed per sample as the square root of Simpson's diversity index over productive rearrangements. TCRdb limited this immuneACCESS table to in-frame rearrangements with V and J called. A share of clones is missing; checked studies link under half to unresolved V genes, and the rest is unexplained. Clone size and the V and J calls come from that table; the DNA yielded D and trimming. The sample yields around 250,000 clones; about 88% were counted once. Together, the top ten hold around 3.6% of the sample.

A note on this clone: The target of this receptor is not known. Base qualities were left out, and no much larger clone turns up one base away.

Each collaborating institution followed its own protocols to collect whole blood in K2EDTA tubes. For TCRbeta analysis, collaborator samples were shipped as frozen whole blood, as isolated PBMCs, or as DNA extracted from either sample type. The CDR3 goes from the cysteine to the phenylalanine over 16 residues. Only CDR3 DNA is held: 48 bases, read in frame from base 1. Trimming accounts for 2 bases at V and 3 bases at J, while the number of junction bases matched to no gene is 8. CDR1 and CDR2 (WSHSY, SAAADI) derive from the germline V gene. The sample taken for sequencing was peripheral blood. The clonotype was recovered from a man aged 18 to 29 with active or convalescent COVID-19. This receptor chain uses TRBV10-2 and TRBJ2-5; 8 central nucleotides agree with TRBD1. The DNA reads as follows: TGCGCCAGCAGTGAGCCCCGACAGGGGTCCAAAGAGACCCAGTACTTC. Translated, this gives CASSEPRQGSKETQYF.